This entry describes one T cell receptor beta chain. Its antigen remains unknown. This sample stems from a study of vaccination effects on CD4 cells after COVID-19. This table comes from immunoSEQ multiplex PCR, and its TCRdb copy is limited to in-frame clones, with some not included. The sample includes 45,000 to 60,000 clones, about three quarters seen only once; the top ten take approximately 2.8%. Culture proceeded for about ten days, and CD4+ T cells were then isolated. Material: CD4+ T cells from PBMCs cultured without peptide, obtained before COVID-19 vaccination. This receptor was taken from a human donor who received a COVID-19 vaccine.

The CDR3 spells CASSLGPATEAFF. As DNA, the CDR3 is TGTGCCAGCAGCTTAGGTCCCGCCACTGAAGCTTTCTTT. The V and J genes are TRBV7-3 and TRBJ1-1; unclear D gene. V was pared by 2 bases and J by 4 bases, with 8 bases between. Germline V CDR1 and CDR2: SGHTA, FQGTGA. The CDR3 is 13 amino acids.